Detailed here is one T cell receptor beta chain. Using immunoSEQ multiplex PCR, the repertoire was profiled, and TCRdb retains in-frame clones only, with some absent. Among under 70,000 clones listed, under 80% were seen once. The record originates from a study of blood T cell repertoires in COVID-19. Study in general: COVID-19 samples from acute and convalescent phases originated in the United States, Italy and Spain.

The CDR3 length is 16 residues. The ends lost 0 bases at V and 4 bases at J; junction bases unmatched: 5. Germline CDR1 reads LGHNA; CDR2 reads YNFKEQ. The sequenced material came from peripheral blood. The receptor's source is a man in his 60s with acute or convalescent COVID-19. The chain couples TRBV4-2 to TRBJ1-5; 8 bases fit TRBD1. In nucleotides, the CDR3 is TGTGCCAGCAGCCAAGATCTGCAGGGGGCTAATCAGCCCCAGCATTTT. Protein sequence: CASSQDLQGANQPQHF.